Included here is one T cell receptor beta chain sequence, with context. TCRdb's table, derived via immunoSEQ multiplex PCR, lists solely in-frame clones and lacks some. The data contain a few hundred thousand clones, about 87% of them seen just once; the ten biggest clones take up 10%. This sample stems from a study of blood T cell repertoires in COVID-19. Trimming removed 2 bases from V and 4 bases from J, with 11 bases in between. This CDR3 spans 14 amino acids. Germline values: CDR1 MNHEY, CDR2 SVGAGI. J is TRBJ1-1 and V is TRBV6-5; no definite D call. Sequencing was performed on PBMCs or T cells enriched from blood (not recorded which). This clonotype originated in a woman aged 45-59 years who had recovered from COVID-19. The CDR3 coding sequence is TGTGCCAGCAGTTACCGAGCCCTGAGCACTGAAGCTTTCTTT. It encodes CASSYRALSTEAFF.